These 25 T cell receptor beta chains were sequenced from one sample in a study of cytomegalovirus exposure and HLA in healthy donors. With 60 Vbeta and 13 Jbeta primers, the PCR was carried out. Assay: immunoSEQ multiplex PCR; the TCRdb copy retains only in-frame clones and omits some. The sample lists approximately 150,000 clones, just under 75% occurring once. Sequencing was done on a sample of PBMCs. These receptors all come from a young woman in good health and CMV-seronegative.

The chain is built from TRBV7-9 and TRBJ2-1; the match to TRBD2 covers 16 bases. The germline V gene has CDR1 SEHNR and CDR2 FQNEAQ (reference sequence). The CDR3 contains 16 residues. V lost 5 bases and J lost 7; bases outside the gene matches: 5. Here the CDR3 DNA reads TGTGCCAGCAGCCCGGGACTAGCGGGGGGGGGTAATGAGCAGTTCTTC. It yields the protein CASSPGLAGGGNEQFF.

This rearrangement joins TRBV18 to TRBJ2-3; 16 bases agree with TRBD2. The CDR3 length is 18 residues. Germline V CDR1 and CDR2: KGHSH, LQKENI. The V and J ends lost 3 bases and 7 bases, in that order; junction bases with no gene match: 10. The CDR3 region has the DNA TGTGCCAGCTCACCTTGGCAGGGACTAGCGGGAGGGCCATATACGCAGTATTTT. It translates to CASSPWQGLAGGPYTQYF.

The chain recombines TRBV6-5 with TRBJ2-1; weak D call: TRBD1 (6 bases). There are 14 residues in the CDR3. The germline V gene has CDR1 MNHEY and CDR2 SVGAGI. V was trimmed by 4 bases and J by 4 bases, leaving 11 bases between them. CDR3 residues: CASSSGQSYNEQFF. The CDR3 DNA reads as TGTGCCAGCAGTTCCGGACAGTCATACAATGAGCAGTTCTTC.

The CDR3 DNA follows: TGTGCTAGTGGTTTGGCAAGGGGTGGCACCGGGGAGCTGTTTTTT. Translation gives CASGLARGGTGELFF. The rearrangement links TRBV12-5 to TRBJ2-2, with D possibly matching TRBD1 (5 bases). The CDR3 extends over 15 amino acids. Germline V gene sequence: CDR1 LGHNT, CDR2 FRNRAP. Trimming removed 1 base from V and 4 bases from J, with 10 bases in between. Drawing the rest from reference TRBV12-5 and TRBJ2-2, the complete variable domain is DARVTQTPRHKVTEMGQEVTMRCQPILGHNTVFWYRQTMMQGLELLAYFRNRAPLDDSGMPKDRFSAEMPDATLATLKIQPSEPRDSAVYFCASGLARGGTGELFFGEGSRLTVL.

The rearrangement uses TRBV4-3 and TRBJ2-7; D gene unclear. Germline CDR1 and CDR2: LGHNA and YSLEER. CDR3 length equals 14 residues. V lost 1 base, J lost 3 bases, and 10 bases lay in between. CDR3 protein: CASSQGRGNYEQYF. Written as DNA, the CDR3 is TGCGCCAGCAGCCAAGGGAGAGGTAACTACGAGCAGTACTTC.

The V gene is TRBV7-9, the J gene TRBJ2-2, with D perhaps TRBD1 (6 bases). V was shortened by 5 bases and J by 4 bases, with 8 bases between the two germline ends. Germline loops: CDR1 SEHNR, CDR2 FQNEAQ (reference sequence). The CDR3 spans 13 residues. The CDR3 nucleotides are TGTGCCAGCAGCAGGGGGAGCACCGGGGAGCTGTTTTTT. Its protein is CASSRGSTGELFF.

The chain recombines TRBV28 with TRBJ1-4; 8 bases align to TRBD1. The CDR3 runs to 15 residues. Germline V gives CDR1 MDHEN, CDR2 SYDVKM. V was clipped by 4 bases and J by 3 bases; unmatched bases: 4. The CDR3 bases are TGTGCCAGCAGTTCGCAGGGGGCGTCTAATGAAAAACTGTTTTTT. Amino acids: CASSSQGASNEKLFF.

This chain connects TRBV28 to TRBJ2-3, with D perhaps matching TRBD2 (6 bases). CDR1 is MDHEN, CDR2 SYDVKM, per germline. V lost 3 bases and J lost 2, with 12 bases in between. This CDR3 is 15 amino acids long. The chain's CDR3 is CASSFGGDHTDTQYF. As DNA, the CDR3 is TGTGCCAGCAGTTTCGGGGGTGACCACACAGATACGCAGTATTTT.

The chain recombines TRBV14 with TRBJ2-1, with 10 bases lining up with TRBD2. The CDR3 spans 21 residues. V lost 0 bases, J lost 7 bases, and 21 bases stayed unmatched. The V gene's germline CDR1 is SGHDN and CDR2 FVKESK. CDR3 loop: CASSQERIGGPAGGFRNEQFF. The CDR3 DNA is TGTGCCAGCAGCCAAGAAAGGATTGGTGGTCCAGCGGGAGGGTTTAGGAATGAGCAGTTCTTC.

The chain links TRBV7-8 to TRBJ2-1; a weak D match, TRBD2 (6 bases). In germline, CDR1 is SGHVS, CDR2 FQNEAQ. This CDR3 comprises 13 residues. V lost 0 bases, J lost 8 bases, and 8 bases lay in between. Here the CDR3 reads CASSLAREHEQFF. CDR3 sequence (DNA): TGTGCCAGCAGCTTAGCGCGGGAACATGAGCAGTTCTTC.

The chain combines TRBV19 with TRBJ1-5; possibly TRBD1 for D (5 bases). The CDR3 runs 17 residues. Per germline, CDR1 LNHDA and CDR2 SQIVND (reference sequence). The V end lost 8 bases, the J end lost 1 base, and 21 bases lay between the germline ends. As DNA, the CDR3 is TGTGCCAGTTCAGTAAACTCCGGGACTGCCAGCAATCAGCCCCAGCATTTT. Translated: CASSVNSGTASNQPQHF.

This chain connects TRBV5-6 to TRBJ2-3; D is undetermined. The CDR3 has 11 amino acids. Germline lookup yields CDR1 SGHDT and CDR2 YYEEEE. V was clipped by 3 bases and J by 3 bases, with 2 bases between them. The CDR3 protein is CASSSTDTQYF. The CDR3 nucleotides read TGTGCCAGCAGCTCGACAGATACGCAGTATTTT.

The chain has TRBV7-2 and TRBJ2-1, with D maybe TRBD1 (5 bases). V shed 6 bases and J shed 9 bases, with 15 bases lying between them. The CDR3 spans 13 residues. Germline loops: CDR1 SGHTA, CDR2 FQGNSA. The CDR3: CASRDSGPGEQFF. As DNA, the CDR3 is TGTGCCAGCAGAGATTCAGGGCCGGGTGAGCAGTTCTTC.

The CDR3 reads CASSLGAGGKETQYF. As DNA, the CDR3 is TGTGCCAGCAGCTTAGGAGCGGGGGGGAAAGAGACCCAGTACTTC. The chain has TRBV11-3 and TRBJ2-5; TRBD2 aligns across 10 bases. Germline V gene sequence: CDR1 SGHNT, CDR2 YENEEA. This CDR3 has 15 residues. The trim removed 1 base at V and 3 bases at J, leaving 2 bases unmatched.

The V call is TRBV27, the J call TRBJ1-6; 8 bases match TRBD1. Trimming removed 2 bases from V and 7 bases from J; junction bases left unmatched: 10. The CDR3 sequence is 17 residues long. Germline V gene lookup returns CDR1 MNHEY and CDR2 SMNVEV (reference sequence). The CDR3: CASSLSGQGQWNSPLHF. DNA for the CDR3: TGTGCCAGCAGTTTAAGCGGACAGGGCCAATGGAATTCACCCCTCCACTTT.

This sequence joins TRBV18 and TRBJ1-1; D remains unclear. This CDR3 spans 14 amino acids. Trimming shortened V by 5 bases and J by 5 bases, and 15 bases separated the two germline ends. CDR1 is KGHSH, CDR2 LQKENI, per germline. CDR3 DNA: TGTGCCAGCTCATCAGACTCAGGAGGGACTGAAGCTTTCTTT. It specifies CASSSDSGGTEAFF.

This clone occurred a few times. The junction shows a germline mismatch at one end, possibly a read error. The chain employs TRBV2 and TRBJ1-6, with TRBD1 matching over 7 bases. Per the germline V gene, CDR1 is SNHLY and CDR2 is FYNNEI. The CDR3 is 11 amino acids. The CDR3 is CASALWDSANF. CDR3 DNA sequence: TGTGCCAGCGCCCTATGGGACAGTGCGAACTTT. The variable domain in full, with the rest retrieved from reference TRBV2 and TRBJ1-6, is EPEVTQTPSHQVTQMGQEVILRCVPISNHLYFYWYRQILGQKVEFLVSFYNNEISEKSEIFDDQFSVERPDGSNFTLKIRSTKLEDSAMYFCASALWDSANFGNGTRLTVT.

The chain carries TRBV2 and TRBJ2-1; 11 nucleotides line up with TRBD2. V lost 5 bases to trimming and J lost 4 bases; unmatched junction nucleotides: 7. Germline lookup yields CDR1 SNHLY and CDR2 FYNNEI. This CDR3 has 16 residues. CDR3 DNA sequence: TGTGCCAGCAGTCAGGAGGCTAGCGGGGGGTACAATGAGCAGTTCTTC. The encoded protein is CASSQEASGGYNEQFF.

This clone appeared a single time. The rearrangement joins TRBV5-1 to TRBJ2-3, with 8 bases matching TRBD1. This CDR3 is 16 amino acids long. Trimming cost V 0 bases and J 3 bases; bases outside gene matches: 6. Germline V gene lookup returns CDR1 SGHRS and CDR2 YFSETQ. The chain's CDR3 is CASSLGTGSRTDTQYF. The CDR3 DNA sequence: TGCGCCAGCAGCTTGGGGACAGGGTCTCGGACAGATACGCAGTATTTT.

This clone was seen a handful of times. Sequence at one end of the junction differs from germline and may be a read error. V usage is TRBV11-2 and J usage is TRBJ2-5, with 9 bases matching TRBD2. The CDR3 runs 16 residues. Germline loops: CDR1 SGHAT, CDR2 FQNNGV. The CDR3 DNA is TGTGCCAGCACCTTAAAGGGACTAGCAGGTTCAGGGGCCCAGTACTTC. Translation: CASTLKGLAGSGAQYF.

The rearrangement links TRBV5-6 to TRBJ2-5; TRBD2 agrees at 7 bases. V shed 4 bases and J 5 bases; nucleotides not matched to a gene: 11. This CDR3 contains 15 residues. Germline V CDR1 and CDR2: SGHDT, YYEEEE. CDR3 coding DNA: TGTGCCAGCAGCATGGGGCGGGAGAGCGTGGAGACCCAGTACTTC. Translation: CASSMGRESVETQYF.

V and J are TRBV27 and TRBJ2-3; 12 nucleotides align to TRBD2. This CDR3 is built from 13 residues. The V gene end was trimmed by 0 bases and the J gene end by 13 bases; junction bases not matched to a gene: 2. Germline V gene lookup returns CDR1 MNHEY and CDR2 SMNVEV (reference sequence). The CDR3 coding sequence is TGTGCCAGCAGTTTATCGTGGACTAGCGGGGAGTATTTT. This translates into CASSLSWTSGEYF.

The rearrangement joins TRBV11-2 to TRBJ1-1; D is perhaps TRBD1 (5 bases). Trimming took 7 bases from V and 0 from J, leaving 12 bases between them. The length of the CDR3 is 14 residues. Germline-derived CDR1 and CDR2 are SGHAT and FQNNGV. CDR3 bases: TGTGCCAGCACCTACGACAGTATGAACACTGAAGCTTTCTTT. Encoded protein: CASTYDSMNTEAFF.

This chain uses TRBV10-1 with TRBJ2-3; 7 bases align to TRBD2. V dropped 2 bases and J dropped 3; count of bases not matched to a gene: 2. The germline V gene encodes CDR1 WNHNN and CDR2 SYGVQD (reference sequence). CDR3 size: 14 residues. CDR3 protein: CASSEGGSTDTQYF. CDR3 DNA sequence: TGCGCCAGCAGTGAGGGCGGGAGTACAGATACGCAGTATTTT.

The rearrangement joins TRBV28 to TRBJ2-5, with D possibly being TRBD1 (5 bases). The CDR3 length is 17 residues. Trimming stripped 3 bases from V and 2 bases from J, with 19 bases between. Germline V gene sequence: CDR1 MDHEN, CDR2 SYDVKM. DNA for the CDR3: TGTGCCAGCAGTTTTTATTCTGGGGCAAAGGGTCAAGAGACCCAGTACTTC. This gives the protein CASSFYSGAKGQETQYF. Full variable domain (remainder filled in from reference TRBV28 and TRBJ2-5): DVKVTQSSRYLVKRTGEKVFLECVQDMDHENMFWYRQDPGLGLRLIYFSYDVKMKEKGDIPEGYSVSREKKERFSLILESASTNQTSMYLCASSFYSGAKGQETQYFGPGTRLLVL.